Listed here are 21 T cell receptor beta chains from one sample, sequenced in a study of regulatory T cells in long-lasting Graves disease. To make TCR beta libraries, researchers used iRepertoire HTBI primers and Arm-PCR of CDR3 regions. TCRdb called the multiplex PCR reads again in MiXCR, with one record for every CDR3 protein. Counted here are roughly 490,000 distinct CDR3 sequences, roughly 23% occurring once; the ten biggest clones make up roughly 14%. Sample time point: persistent/refractory GD, antithyroid drugs over 5 years with positive TRAb. The TCR library was made from RNA that had been extracted from PBMCs in TRIzol. The sequences come from peripheral blood mononuclear cells (PBMCs), collected when the disease was refractory, from a patient treated with antithyroid drugs. All receptors come from a female donor with Graves disease.

The V and J genes are TRBV6-5 and TRBJ1-5, with D hard to call. Trimming stripped 0 bases from V and 9 bases from J, with 6 bases between. Germline V gives CDR1 MNHEY, CDR2 SVGAGI. CDR3 length: 12 residues. This CDR3 is CASSYSQGPQHF. The CDR3 DNA is TGTGCCAGCAGTTACTCCCAAGGGCCCCAGCATTTT.

J is TRBJ2-5 and V is TRBV20-1; tentative D call: TRBD2 (7 bases). CDR3 length: 13 residues. Trimming shortened V by 2 bases and J by 5 bases, and 12 bases separated the two germline ends. Germline loops: CDR1 DFQATT, CDR2 SNEGSKA (reference sequence). The CDR3 protein is CSARRGGVETQYF. CDR3 coding DNA: TGCAGTGCTAGAAGGGGGGGCGTGGAGACCCAGTACTTC.

Concerning this clonotype: Just one base apart from a much larger clone, this may be a read error. Here the CDR3 reads CVSSRTGRVQETQYF. The CDR3 DNA reads TGTGTCAGCAGCCGGACAGGCCGAGTGCAAGAGACCCAGTACTTC. The chain is built from TRBV11-1 and TRBJ2-5; TRBD1 agrees at 7 bases. There are 15 residues in the CDR3. CDR1 SGHAT and CDR2 FQDESV come from the germline V gene (reference sequence).

This chain links TRBV7-6 with TRBJ1-2; D is undetermined. CDR3 size: 13 residues. Trimming left V 5 bases short and J 6 bases short, with 13 bases between. Germline CDR1 SGHVS, CDR2 FNYEAQ. The CDR3 bases are TGTGCCAGCAGCCAACTAAAGAGGGATGGCTACACCTTC. This encodes CASSQLKRDGYTF.

This clonotype was counted between two and nine times. This chain uses TRBV12-5 with TRBJ1-3; D ambiguous. V lost 6 bases and J 9 bases, leaving 18 bases between the germline ends. Germline loops: CDR1 LGHNT, CDR2 FRNRAP. The CDR3 totals 14 residues. The CDR3 is CASGQFGRGSTIYF. As DNA, the CDR3 is TGTGCTAGTGGCCAATTCGGCCGAGGGAGCACCATATATTTT.

V gene TRBV4-3 combines with J gene TRBJ1-2, with TRBD1 as a possible D gene (6 bases). Germline assignment: CDR1 LGHNA and CDR2 YSLEER. The V and J ends lost 0 bases and 4 bases respectively, with 12 bases between them. CDR3 length: 15 residues. Here the CDR3 DNA reads TGCGCCAGCAGCCAAGATGTAAGGGGGATCTATGGCTACACCTTC. Its translation is CASSQDVRGIYGYTF.

This clonotype was seen a few times. The chain joins TRBV6-5 to TRBJ2-2; TRBD2 is a possible D gene (5 bases). The germline V gene encodes CDR1 MNHEY and CDR2 SVGAGI. The CDR3 sequence is 16 residues long. Trimming pared 2 bases from V and 5 bases from J, leaving 15 bases between. CDR3 coding DNA: TGTGCCAGCAGTTACGGCGGGCCGAGGGCGACCGGGGAGCTGTTTTTT. It yields the protein CASSYGGPRATGELFF.

This clonotype occurred many times. This chain uses TRBV28 with TRBJ1-5, with 9 bases identical to TRBD1. With V trimmed by 6 bases and J by 3 bases, 6 bases remained unmatched. The CDR3 runs to 15 residues. Germline V gene sequence: CDR1 MDHEN, CDR2 SYDVKM. CDR3 amino acids: CASRDGTGHNQPQHF. In DNA, the CDR3 is TGTGCCAGCAGAGACGGGACAGGGCACAATCAGCCCCAGCATTTT.

This clonotype turned up a few times. The chain couples TRBV10-3 to TRBJ1-5; D gene unclear. The germline V and J ends were trimmed by 6 bases and 0 bases, with 9 bases remaining between them. CDR1 and CDR2 (germline): ENHRY, SYGVKD. CDR3 length: 14 amino acids. The CDR3 DNA is TGTGCCATCAGCTCGGAGACTAGCAATCAGCCCCAGCATTTT. Translating it yields CAISSETSNQPQHF.

There are many counts of this clonotype. The rearrangement joins TRBV7-2 to TRBJ1-1, with a weak D call TRBD1 (6 bases). The CDR3 runs 12 residues. The V gene's germline CDR1 is SGHTA and CDR2 FQGNSA. V lost 10 bases and J 4 bases, leaving 13 bases between the germline ends. CDR3 nucleotides: TGTGCCACGGGGGGCAGGAGCACTGAAGCTTTCTTT. This translates into CATGGRSTEAFF.

This clonotype was found once. A much larger clone differs from this one at a single base, so this may be a read error. The conserved final phenylalanine or tryptophan is absent from the CDR3, which likely points to a read error. The CDR3 reads CASAGGLPPYEQYL. The DNA of the CDR3 is TGTGCCAGTGCCGGGGGGCTGCCACCATACGAGCAGTACCTC. This chain connects TRBV15 to TRBJ2-7; TRBD2 might be the D (7 bases). The length of the CDR3 is 14 residues. V gave up 10 bases and J gave up 4 bases, with 20 bases separating them. Germline V gene lookup returns CDR1 LNHNV and CDR2 YYDKDF (reference sequence).

The V gene is TRBV12-3 or TRBV12-4, the J gene TRBJ2-1; tentatively, D is TRBD1 or TRBD2 (5 bases each). V was clipped by 10 bases and J by 15 bases, with 22 bases between them. The CDR3 runs 12 residues. CDR3 residues: CATSNGDERPFF. The CDR3 DNA sequence: TGTGCCACGTCAAACGGGGACGAACGCCCGTTCTTC.

This clonotype has ten or more counts. V and J are TRBV2 and TRBJ1-2, with D unclear. V was cut by 7 bases and J by 7 bases, with 16 bases left in between. Looked up from germline, CDR1 is SNHLY and CDR2 is FYNNEI. The length of the CDR3 is 13 residues. CDR3 residues: CASKVEGSGGYTF. As DNA, the CDR3 is TGTGCCAGCAAGGTGGAGGGATCGGGTGGCTACACCTTC.

CDR3 DNA sequence: TGTGCCAGCTCACGGGTGGGTGTCACTGAAGCTTTCTTT. It translates to CASSRVGVTEAFF. The J gene is TRBJ1-1, the V gene TRBV18; D remains ambiguous. The ends were cut back, 4 bases at V and 4 bases at J, with 10 bases in the middle. CDR1 is KGHSH and CDR2 is LQKENI in the germline V gene. The CDR3 extends over 13 amino acids.

There are a few counts of this clonotype. The V and J genes are TRBV6-2 or TRBV6-3 and TRBJ1-3; 9 bases align to TRBD1. Looked up from germline, CDR1 is MNHEY and CDR2 is SVGEGT. The CDR3 totals 15 residues. V trimming: 5 bases; J trimming: 1 base; junction bases outside the gene matches: 3. The CDR3 reads CASSVGQGSGNTIYF. The CDR3, as DNA: TGTGCCAGCAGTGTGGGACAGGGTTCTGGAAACACCATATATTTT.

J is TRBJ1-2 and V is TRBV30; D might be TRBD1 (6 bases). Per the germline V gene, CDR1 is GTSNPN and CDR2 is SVGIG (reference sequence). V gave up 3 bases and J gave up 5 bases, with 16 bases separating them. This CDR3 has 14 amino acids. CDR3 bases: TGTGCCTGGAGCAGGGGTCTTACTCGGTATGGCTACACCTTC. Translation gives CAWSRGLTRYGYTF. Combining the CDR3 with reference TRBV30 and TRBJ1-2 gives the whole variable domain SQTIHQWPATLVQPVGSPLSLECTVEGTSNPNLYWYRQAAGRGLQLLFYSVGIGQISSEVPQNLSASRPQDRQFILSSKKLLLSDSGFYLCAWSRGLTRYGYTFGSGTRLTVV.

This clonotype was seen more than once but under ten times. J is TRBJ2-3 and V is TRBV11-2, with 9 positions matching TRBD2. Germline CDR1 is SGHAT and CDR2 is FQNNGV. The CDR3 runs 16 residues. The trim removed 1 base at V and 4 bases at J, leaving 6 bases unmatched. CDR3 amino acids: CASSLGISGGADTQYF. CDR3 nucleotides: TGTGCCAGCAGCTTAGGTATTAGCGGGGGTGCAGATACGCAGTATTTT. Variable domain in full (rest from reference TRBV11-2 and TRBJ2-3): EAGVAQSPRYKIIEKRQSVAFWCNPISGHATLYWYQQILGQGPKLLIQFQNNGVVDDSQLPKDRFSAERLKGVDSTLKIQPAKLEDSAVYLCASSLGISGGADTQYFGPGTRLTVL.

This clonotype was seen repeatedly, ten times or more. The chain carries TRBV6-5 and TRBJ2-2; 7 bases map to TRBD2. With V trimmed by 2 bases and J by 6 bases, 0 bases remained unmatched. Looked up from germline, CDR1 is MNHEY and CDR2 is SVGAGI. The CDR3 is made up of 13 amino acids. This CDR3 reads CASSYGGAGELFF. For the CDR3, the DNA is TGTGCCAGCAGTTACGGGGGGGCCGGGGAGCTGTTTTTT.

The chain has TRBV5-1 and TRBJ1-2; tentative D call: TRBD1 (5 bases). V shed 3 bases and J shed 6 bases, with 12 bases lying between them. Germline V gives CDR1 SGHRS, CDR2 YFSETQ. The length of the CDR3 is 13 residues. DNA for the CDR3: TGCGCCAGCAGCTATATGGGAGGGGATGGCTACACCTTC. Protein sequence: CASSYMGGDGYTF.

This clonotype was counted ten times or more. The V and J genes are TRBV6-1 and TRBJ1-5; a possible D gene is TRBD1 (6 bases). CDR3 length: 15 residues. Trimming stripped 3 bases from V and 4 bases from J, with 13 bases between. From germline, CDR1 is MNHNS and CDR2 SASEGT. The CDR3 sequence is CASSDGQRVNQPQHF. The CDR3 DNA reads as TGTGCCAGCAGTGACGGACAGCGGGTTAATCAGCCCCAGCATTTT.

Only a few counts were recorded for this clonotype. The chain combines TRBV28 with TRBJ1-1; no clear D gene. This CDR3 comprises 15 residues. From germline, CDR1 is MDHEN and CDR2 SYDVKM. With 6 bases removed from V and 3 bases from J, the gap between germline ends came to 17 bases. This CDR3 is CASSPYGEVDTEAFF. The CDR3 DNA reads TGTGCCAGCAGCCCCTATGGGGAGGTCGACACTGAAGCTTTCTTT.